Listed here are 17 T cell receptor beta chains from one sample, sequenced in a study of regulatory T cells in long-lasting Graves disease. Combining iRepertoire HTBI primers with Arm-PCR of CDR3 regions, the authors built TCR beta libraries. TCRdb called the multiplex PCR reads again in MiXCR, with one record for every CDR3 protein. The sample lists approximately 270,000 distinct CDR3 sequences, around 18% occurring once. Stated time point: newly diagnosed GD, antithyroid drugs for less than 3 months. After RNA was extracted from PBMCs, the TCR library was made from it. Another study also made use of these data, one on T cells in Graves' hyperthyroidism and ophthalmopathy.

The specimen comprised peripheral blood mononuclear cells (PBMCs), sampled at new diagnosis, from a patient treated with antithyroid drugs. All receptors come from a woman aged 25 to 39 with Graves disease.

This clonotype occurred many times. The V call is TRBV7-2, the J call TRBJ2-7; D may be TRBD2 (5 bases). Germline CDR1 and CDR2: SGHTA and FQGNSA. This CDR3 has 14 amino acids. Trimming cost V 5 bases and J 3 bases, with 14 bases left between them. The CDR3 DNA reads TGTGCCAGCAGCCCAAGGCCGGGGAACTACGAGCAGTACTTC. This sequence encodes CASSPRPGNYEQYF.

This clonotype has a count of ten or more. The chain joins TRBV18 to TRBJ2-1, with 9 bases matching TRBD1. With V trimmed by 3 bases and J by 2 bases, 2 bases remained unmatched. In germline, CDR1 is KGHSH, CDR2 LQKENI. The CDR3 runs 15 residues. The CDR3 region has the DNA TGTGCCAGCTCACCCACAGGGGGCACCTACAATGAGCAGTTCTTC. Translated, it gives CASSPTGGTYNEQFF.

This chain joins TRBV5-1 and TRBJ1-1; D unresolved. The CDR3 covers 14 residues. In germline, CDR1 is SGHRS, CDR2 YFSETQ. The V end was cut by 2 bases, the J end by 3 bases, with 11 bases between. The CDR3 DNA follows: TGCGCCAGCAGCTTCGGGTTCGGGGACACTGAAGCTTTCTTT. Translating gives CASSFGFGDTEAFF.

At least ten counts were recorded for this clonotype. The CDR3 reads CASILDRAGYTF. The CDR3 nucleotides read TGTGCCAGCATCCTTGACAGGGCTGGCTACACCTTC. The chain couples TRBV6-1 to TRBJ1-2, with 7 positions matching TRBD1. Germline CDR1 reads MNHNS; CDR2 reads SASEGT. The junction had 6 bases not matched to a gene; V was cut back by 7 bases and J by 7 bases. The CDR3 contains 12 residues.

A note on this clonotype: This may be a read error: a much more frequent sequence differs by one nucleotide. V gene TRBV2 combines with J gene TRBJ2-7, with D possibly TRBD2 on 6 matching bases. V lost 7 bases, J lost 6 bases, and 10 bases lay in between. The CDR3 is 11 amino acids. The germline V gene has CDR1 SNHLY and CDR2 FYNNEI. The CDR3 spells CASMRDCEQYF. CDR3 in DNA: TGTGCCAGCATGAGGGACTGCGAGCAGTACTTC.

This clonotype was detected many times. The rearrangement joins TRBV11-1 to TRBJ1-3; perhaps TRBD1 as D (5 bases). Trimming removed 4 bases at V and 2 bases at J, with 21 bases between. The CDR3 is 18 residues long. Germline V lookup: CDR1 SGHAT, CDR2 FQDESV (reference sequence). The CDR3 region has the DNA TGTGCCAGCAGCTCGCTACTTGACAGCTACTATACTGGAAACACCATATATTTT. It translates to CASSSLLDSYYTGNTIYF.

This clonotype was counted many times. This chain joins TRBV12-3 or TRBV12-4 and TRBJ2-1; possible D gene TRBD1, 6 bases. The V gene lost 3 bases and the J gene lost 10 bases, with 16 bases spanning the gap. The CDR3 consists of 14 residues. DNA for the CDR3: TGTGCCAGCAGTTTCTCGGACAGCCGAATAGAGCAGTTCTTC. Amino acid sequence: CASSFSDSRIEQFF.

Concerning this clonotype itself: It may be a read error: a sequence one base away is much more abundant. Given the absence of the conserved phenylalanine or tryptophan at the CDR3 end, a read error is likely. The V and J genes are TRBV14 and TRBJ1-2; TRBD1 agrees at 7 bases. The CDR3 runs to 14 residues. Germline V gene data show CDR1 as SGHDN and CDR2 as FVKESK. The junction had 6 bases not matched to a gene; V was cut back by 1 base and J by 7 bases. The CDR3 coding sequence is TGTGCCAGCAGCCAAGCGACAGGGCGGTCTGGCTACACCTTA. Translation gives CASSQATGRSGYTL.

At least ten counts were recorded for this clonotype. The genes are TRBV27 and TRBJ1-1; no clear D. V lost 0 bases, J lost 0 bases, and 8 bases lay in between. The CDR3 sequence is 15 residues long. Germline CDR1 MNHEY, CDR2 SMNVEV (reference sequence). The CDR3 loop reads CASSLSNPVNTEAFF. DNA of the CDR3: TGTGCCAGCAGTTTATCGAACCCGGTGAACACTGAAGCTTTCTTT.

In this sample, this clonotype turned up a few times. The gene calls are TRBV6-1 and TRBJ1-2, with 9 bases aligning to TRBD1. The CDR3 loop spans 16 amino acids. V was clipped by 7 bases and J by 4 bases; unmatched bases: 13. Germline assignment: CDR1 MNHNS and CDR2 SASEGT. CDR3 residues: CASTQKPGQGTYGYTF. The CDR3 nucleotides read TGTGCCAGCACCCAAAAACCGGGACAGGGCACCTATGGCTACACCTTC.

This clonotype was detected many times. The CDR3 DNA sequence: TGTGCCATCAGTTCCACTGGGGGTGGCACTGAAGCTTTCTTT. It codes for CAISSTGGGTEAFF. The chain has TRBV10-3 and TRBJ1-1; a possible D gene is TRBD1 (5 bases). Trimming removed 5 bases from V and 4 bases from J, with 14 bases in between. The CDR3 has 14 residues. Per germline, CDR1 ENHRY and CDR2 SYGVKD.

This clonotype was seen at least ten times. The genes are TRBV7-9 and TRBJ1-5, with 8 bases fitting TRBD1. Trimming cost V 3 bases and J 0 bases; bases outside gene matches: 7. Germline CDR1 is SEHNR and CDR2 is FQNEAQ (reference sequence). The CDR3 runs to 17 residues. The CDR3 is CASSLQGTGSSNQPQHF. DNA for the CDR3: TGTGCCAGCAGCTTGCAAGGGACAGGCTCTAGCAATCAGCCCCAGCATTTT.

This clonotype has at least ten counts. The CDR3 DNA sequence: TGCGCCAGCAGCTTCCCTTGGGCCTCCGAGCAGTACTTC. Translating it yields CASSFPWASEQYF. V and J are TRBV5-1 and TRBJ2-7, with D hard to call. V lost 2 bases and J 6 bases, leaving 12 bases between the germline ends. Looked up from germline, CDR1 is SGHRS and CDR2 is YFSETQ. CDR3 size: 13 residues.

There are many counts of this clonotype. V gene TRBV12-5 combines with J gene TRBJ1-5; the D is unclear. This CDR3 contains 16 residues. V lost 2 bases and J 2 bases, leaving 13 bases between the germline ends. Germline V CDR1 and CDR2: LGHNT, FRNRAP. As DNA, the CDR3 is TGTGCTAGTGGTTTGATACGGGGAAAGGGCAATCAGCCCCAGCATTTT. Amino acids: CASGLIRGKGNQPQHF. Full variable domain (outside the CDR3, taken from reference TRBV12-5 and TRBJ1-5): DARVTQTPRHKVTEMGQEVTMRCQPILGHNTVFWYRQTMMQGLELLAYFRNRAPLDDSGMPKDRFSAEMPDATLATLKIQPSEPRDSAVYFCASGLIRGKGNQPQHFGDGTRLSIL.

This clonotype was counted many times. It may be a read error: a sequence one base away is much more abundant. The J gene is TRBJ2-3, the V gene TRBV10-1, with 13 bases matching TRBD2. CDR3 length equals 19 residues. V lost 3 bases and J lost 2; bases outside the gene matches: 11. Germline CDR1 and CDR2: WNHNN and SYGVQD (reference sequence). This chain's CDR3 is CASSEELLTSGGNTDTQYF. In nucleotides, the CDR3 is TGCGCCAGCAGTGAAGAGCTGCTGACTAGCGGGGGGAACACAGATACGCAGTATTTT.

This clonotype was seen at least ten times. The V gene is TRBV4-1, the J gene TRBJ1-5, with D uncertain. The CDR3 runs 15 residues. CDR1 is MGHRA and CDR2 is YSYEKL in the germline V gene. Trimming left V 0 bases short and J 6 bases short, with 12 bases between. CDR3 amino acids: CASSQDSAGGQPQHF. CDR3 bases: TGCGCCAGCAGCCAAGATAGCGCGGGTGGTCAGCCCCAGCATTTT.

This clonotype was seen ten or more times. This chain connects TRBV20-1 to TRBJ2-1; 13 positions match TRBD2. V shed 3 bases, J shed 7 bases, and the junction held 9 bases outside the gene matches. Germline V gives CDR1 DFQATT, CDR2 SNEGSKA (reference sequence). The CDR3 sequence is 16 residues long. CDR3 sequence: CSASGGLAGVGNEQFF. The CDR3 DNA sequence: TGCAGTGCTAGCGGCGGACTAGCGGGGGTTGGGAATGAGCAGTTCTTC.